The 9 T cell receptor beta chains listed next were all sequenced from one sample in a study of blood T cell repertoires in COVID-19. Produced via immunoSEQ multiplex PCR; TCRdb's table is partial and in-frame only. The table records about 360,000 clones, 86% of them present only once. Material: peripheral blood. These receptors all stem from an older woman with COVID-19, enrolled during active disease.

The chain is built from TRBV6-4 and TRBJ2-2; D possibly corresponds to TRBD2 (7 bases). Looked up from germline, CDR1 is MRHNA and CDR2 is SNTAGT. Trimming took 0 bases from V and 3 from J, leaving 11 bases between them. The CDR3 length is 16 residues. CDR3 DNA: TGTGCCAGCAGTGACTCGAAAGGGGGGGACACCGGGGAGCTGTTTTTT. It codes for CASSDSKGGDTGELFF.

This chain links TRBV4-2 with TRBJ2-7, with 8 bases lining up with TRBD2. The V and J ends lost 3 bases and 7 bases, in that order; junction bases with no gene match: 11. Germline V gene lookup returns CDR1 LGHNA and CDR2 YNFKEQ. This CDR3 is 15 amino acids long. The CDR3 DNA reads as TGTGCCAGCAGCCAGACTAGCGCGTTCTCTCCGGAGCAGTACTTC. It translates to CASSQTSAFSPEQYF.

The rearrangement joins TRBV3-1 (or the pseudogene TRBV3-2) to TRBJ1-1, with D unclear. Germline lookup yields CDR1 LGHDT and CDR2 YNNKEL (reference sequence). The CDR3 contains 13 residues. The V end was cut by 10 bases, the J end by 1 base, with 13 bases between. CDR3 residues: CATRRLENTEAFF. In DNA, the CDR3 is TGTGCCACCCGTAGACTGGAGAACACTGAAGCTTTCTTT.

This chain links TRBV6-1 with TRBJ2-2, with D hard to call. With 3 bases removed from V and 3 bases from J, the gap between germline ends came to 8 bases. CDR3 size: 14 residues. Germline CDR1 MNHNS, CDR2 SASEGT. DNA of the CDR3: TGTGCCAGCAGTGATCTACGATACACCGGGGAGCTGTTTTTT. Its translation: CASSDLRYTGELFF.

As DNA, the CDR3 is TGTGCCAGCAGCCCTCAGACAGGGGGATACGGAAACACCATATATTTT. Translated: CASSPQTGGYGNTIYF. The rearrangement uses TRBV7-7 and TRBJ1-3; the match to TRBD1 covers 9 bases. Germline V lookup: CDR1 SSHAT, CDR2 FNYEAQ (reference sequence). The CDR3 length is 16 residues. The V gene end was trimmed by 5 bases and the J gene end by 4 bases; junction bases not matched to a gene: 9.

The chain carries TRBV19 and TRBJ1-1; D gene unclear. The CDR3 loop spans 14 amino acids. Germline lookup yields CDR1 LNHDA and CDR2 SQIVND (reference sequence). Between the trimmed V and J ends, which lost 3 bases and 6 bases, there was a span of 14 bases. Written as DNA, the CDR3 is TGTGCCAGTAGTATGTTGATCAGGCGGGCTGAAGCTTTCTTT. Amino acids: CASSMLIRRAEAFF.

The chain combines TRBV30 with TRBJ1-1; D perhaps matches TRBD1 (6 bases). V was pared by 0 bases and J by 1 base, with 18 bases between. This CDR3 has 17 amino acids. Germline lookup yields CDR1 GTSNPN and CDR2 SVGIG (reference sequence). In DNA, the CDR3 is TGTGCCTGGAGTGTAATCTCGCAGGGGCAGAGGAACACTGAAGCTTTCTTT. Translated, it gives CAWSVISQGQRNTEAFF.

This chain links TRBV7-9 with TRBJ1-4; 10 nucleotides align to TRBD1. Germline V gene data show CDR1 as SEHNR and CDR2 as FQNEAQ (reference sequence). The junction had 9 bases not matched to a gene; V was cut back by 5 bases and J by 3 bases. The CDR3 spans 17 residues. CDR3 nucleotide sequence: TGTGCCAGCAGCCCACGACAGGGGGCGAGATCTAATGAAAAACTGTTTTTT. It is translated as CASSPRQGARSNEKLFF.

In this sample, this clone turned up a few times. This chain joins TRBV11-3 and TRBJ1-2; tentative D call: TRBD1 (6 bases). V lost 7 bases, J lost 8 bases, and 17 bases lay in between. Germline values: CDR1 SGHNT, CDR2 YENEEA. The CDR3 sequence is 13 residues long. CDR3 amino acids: CASTFSGGRGYTF. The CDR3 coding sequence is TGTGCCAGCACCTTCAGCGGGGGGCGAGGCTACACCTTC.